The rows below give T cell receptor beta chains drawn from one sample of a study of T cells in Graves' hyperthyroidism and ophthalmopathy. One entry per CDR3 protein results from TCRdb running MiXCR on the multiplex PCR reads. The data hold approximately 510,000 distinct CDR3 sequences, with 40% to 50% observed a single time. Source material: peripheral blood or thyroid tissue (not recorded which). The receptors come from an adult woman with Graves' disease, either hyperthyroidism or ophthalmopathy (not recorded which). CDR3s include the opening cysteine and the closing phenylalanine or tryptophan. The order of the fields is D gene, CDR3 length, J gene, clone size, V gene, CDR3 DNA, CDR3 protein. The D gene is left open where the match is weak. For some rows the clone size is stated as once, few or many, or as a class when expanded; others skip it.

TRBD1 11 TRBJ2-7 NA TRBV29-1 TGCAGCGTTGAGACAGGGAAGGAGCAGTACTTC CSVETGKEQYF
NA 12 TRBJ1-2 NA TRBV5-1 TGCGCCAGCAGAACGGAGGCATATGGCTACACCTTC CASRTEAYGYTF
TRBD1 14 TRBJ1-2 NA TRBV20-1 TGCAGTGCTGGACCGACCGGGACAGTCTCTGGAAACACCTTC CSAGPTGTVSGNTF
NA 16 TRBJ1-2 few TRBV15 TGTGCCACCAGCAGAGATAGGGGAGTCTCTAACTATGGCTACACCTTC CATSRDRGVSNYGYTF
TRBD2 14 TRBJ2-2 many TRBV20-1 TGCAGTGCTAGCGACGGGAGGAGCGCCGGGGAGCTGTTTTTT CSASDGRSAGELFF
TRBD1 16 TRBJ2-7 many TRBV7-3 TGTGCCAGCAGCTCTCAGGGGGCGGCCCGCTCCTACGAGCAGTACTTC CASSSQGAARSYEQYF
TRBD2 14 TRBJ2-7 NA TRBV12-3/TRBV12-4 TGTGCCAGCATGACTAGCGGGAGTCAGGACGAGCAGTACTTC CASMTSGSQDEQYF
NA 15 TRBJ1-1 once TRBV7-2 TGTGCCAGCAGCGTTACGGGACACCTAAACACTGAAGCTTTCTTT CASSVTGHLNTEAFF
TRBD1 13 TRBJ1-1 NA TRBV10-3 TGTGCCACCCGGACAGGGGGGGACACTGAAGCTTTCTTT CATRTGGDTEAFF
NA 16 TRBJ2-3 NA TRBV24-1 TGTGCCACCAGTGATACGACAGACCCTAGCACAGATACGCAGTATTTT CATSDTTDPSTDTQYF
TRBD1 14 TRBJ2-7 few TRBV7-9 TGTGCCAGCAGCCAAGGACAGGGTGGCTACGAGCAGTACTTC CASSQGQGGYEQYF
TRBD2 15 TRBJ2-2 many TRBV7-2 TGTGCCAGCAGCTTAGACGTCGGGAGGGAGAGGGAGCTGTTTTTT CASSLDVGRERELFF
NA 13 TRBJ1-1 NA TRBV7-9 TGTGCCAGCAGCCGACCTCCTGCCGCTGAAGCTTTCTTT CASSRPPAAEAFF
NA 14 TRBJ2-7 many TRBV12-3/TRBV12-4 TGTGCCAGCAGTTTCTGGCAGGGAGCCTACGAGCAGTACTTC CASSFWQGAYEQYF
NA 14 TRBJ2-5 NA TRBV2 TGTGCCAGCAGAGATTCGCTAGCACGGGAGACCCAGTACTTC CASRDSLARETQYF
TRBD1 14 TRBJ2-7 NA TRBV24-1 TGTGCCACCAGTGACCCGGACAGGAACTACGAGCAGTACTTC CATSDPDRNYEQYF
NA 12 TRBJ1-2 NA TRBV20-1 TGCAGTGCTAGAGCGACTGCCTATGTCTACACCTTC CSARATAYVYTF
NA 14 TRBJ1-1 many TRBV10-3 TGTGCCATCAGTGCTGTGTCCATGAACACTGAAGCTTTCTTT CAISAVSMNTEAFF
NA 14 TRBJ1-4 NA TRBV5-1 TGCGCCAGCAGCTTACTTGGAGGGAATGAAAAACTGTTTTTT CASSLLGGNEKLFF
TRBD1 15 TRBJ1-4 NA TRBV10-3 TGTGCCATCAGTGCGCAGGGGACAGGGACTGAAAAACTGTTTTTT CAISAQGTGTEKLFF
TRBD1 14 TRBJ1-4 NA TRBV13 TGTGCCAGCAGCAGGACAGGACCCGATGAAAAACTGTTTTTT CASSRTGPDEKLFF
NA 15 TRBJ2-7 NA TRBV4-3 TGCGCCAGCAGCCAAGACGAGCGCGGAACCTACGAGCAGTACTTC CASSQDERGTYEQYF
NA 16 TRBJ2-6 NA TRBV10-3 TGTGCCATCAGTGAGCGGAAGGGCTCTGGGGCCAACGTCCTGACTTTC CAISERKGSGANVLTF
TRBD1 13 TRBJ1-2 NA TRBV5-1 TGCGCCAGCAGCGTGACAGGGTATCATGGCTACACCTTC CASSVTGYHGYTF
TRBD1 14 TRBJ1-1 NA TRBV29-1 TGCAGCGTATTCACTGACAGGGAGAACACTGAAGCTTTCTTT CSVFTDRENTEAFF
NA 12 TRBJ2-7 many TRBV29-1 TGCAGCGTTGAAGACGGGACCTACGAGCAGTACTTC CSVEDGTYEQYF
TRBD1 14 TRBJ2-2 many TRBV19 TGTGCCACCGACAGGGGCTTCAACACCGGGGAGCTGTTTTTT CATDRGFNTGELFF
NA 14 TRBJ1-3 NA TRBV2 TGTGCCAGCAAGAAGACTCATCTTGGAAACACCATATATTTT CASKKTHLGNTIYF
TRBD2 15 TRBJ2-5 NA TRBV25-1 TGTGCCAGCTCGACTAGCGCGATCATCAGGGAGACCCAGTACTTC CASSTSAIIRETQYF
NA 15 TRBJ1-6 NA TRBV27 TGTGCCAGCAGTGCTCAGACAATAGTCAATTCACCCCTCCACTTT CASSAQTIVNSPLHF
NA 12 TRBJ1-6 many TRBV5-5 TGTGCCAGCAGCTACAGGGACTCACCCCTCCACTTT CASSYRDSPLHF
NA 12 TRBJ1-5 many TRBV6-1 TGTGCCAGCAGGACAGAGAATCAGCCCCAGCATTTT CASRTENQPQHF
NA 12 TRBJ1-2 many TRBV3-1 TGTGCCAGCAGCCACTCCGACTATGGCTACACCTTC CASSHSDYGYTF
NA 12 TRBJ2-7 NA TRBV10-3 TGTGCCATCAGCCGACAGACCTACGAGCAGTACTTC CAISRQTYEQYF
NA 16 TRBJ2-5 NA TRBV4-1 TGCGCCAGCAGCGCAATGACCAGGGGATGGGGAGAGACCCAGTACTTC CASSAMTRGWGETQYF
NA 12 TRBJ1-1 NA TRBV2 TGTGCCAGCAGTGTCGGAGACTCTCAAGCTTTCTTT CASSVGDSQAFF
TRBD1 15 TRBJ1-4 once TRBV7-8 TGTGCCAGCAGCCAACGGACAGGCTATAATGAAAAACTGTTTTTT CASSQRTGYNEKLFF
TRBD1 17 TRBJ1-5 many TRBV19 TGTGCCAACCATGGACAGGGAGGCCTTTTTAGCAATCAGCCCCAGCATTTT CANHGQGGLFSNQPQHF
NA 12 TRBJ2-7 few TRBV19 TGTGCCACCTACGGCGGGGACTACGAGCAGTACTTC CATYGGDYEQYF
NA 15 TRBJ2-2 once TRBV11-2 TGTGCCAGCAGCTCTAAATCTCAGGCAATCGGGGAGCTGTTTTTT CASSSKSQAIGELFF
NA 12 TRBJ2-7 NA TRBV7-2 TGTGCCAGCAGCTCCCCCCTTGAAGGGCAGTACTTC CASSSPLEGQYF
TRBD1 13 TRBJ2-5 NA TRBV29-1 TGCAGCGTCGGACAGGGGGCTTGGGAGACCCAGTACTTC CSVGQGAWETQYF
NA 9 TRBJ1-4 NA TRBV29-1 TGCAGCGTTGCAGGAAATATTGAGTTT CSVAGNIEF
TRBD2 15 TRBJ2-1 NA TRBV7-3 TGTGCCAGCAGCTTAGTGGTGGCGGGAGTAAGTGAGCAGTTCTTC CASSLVVAGVSEQFF
NA 11 TRBJ1-1 many TRBV7-9 TGTGCCAGCAGCAGGGAGGCTGAAGCTTTCTTT CASSREAEAFF
NA 13 TRBJ2-7 few TRBV10-2 TGCGCCAGCGGACGAGGAAGCTCCTACGAGCAGTACTTC CASGRGSSYEQYF
TRBD2 16 TRBJ2-7 few TRBV6-6 TGTGCCAGCACTCCCGCCCGGACTAGCGGGACTGACGAGCAGTACTTC CASTPARTSGTDEQYF
NA 14 TRBJ1-1 many TRBV19 TGTGCCAGTAGCGGAGAGACTGGTAGGACTGAAGCTTTCTTT CASSGETGRTEAFF
NA 16 TRBJ1-3 NA TRBV7-9 TGTGCCAGCAGGGGCCAGGGAGGCGACTCTGGAAACACCATATATTTT CASRGQGGDSGNTIYF
TRBD1 15 TRBJ1-1 many TRBV6-5 TGTGCCAGCACCTCTACAACAGGGGGCGGCACTGAAGCTTTCTTT CASTSTTGGGTEAFF
NA 13 TRBJ2-7 NA TRBV7-2 TGTGCCAGCAGCTCCCGGGGGGCAGACGAGCAGTACTTC CASSSRGADEQYF
NA 15 TRBJ1-2 NA TRBV2 TGTGCCAGCAGCCCCTCTCCGGGGGTAAACTATGGCTACACCTTC CASSPSPGVNYGYTF
TRBD1 14 TRBJ1-1 many TRBV14 TGTGCCAGCAGCCAACGCGACAGGGTAGTCGGAGCTTTCTTT CASSQRDRVVGAFF